The rows below give T cell receptor beta chains drawn from one sample of a study of blood T cell repertoires in COVID-19. The table came from immunoSEQ multiplex PCR; TCRdb's copy has only in-frame clones and leaves some out. The sample lists 170,000 or so clones, around 77% occurring once. The sample consisted of peripheral blood. The receptor source for this set is a man aged 65 to 85 with active or convalescent COVID-19. The CDR3 runs from the conserved cysteine through the conserved F or W. Each record gives: D gene, V gene, clone size, J gene, CDR3 protein, CDR3 DNA. D genes are given only for firm matches. Expanded clones get a size class; other rows say once, few or many, or leave the size out.

.	TRBV19	.	TRBJ2-7	CASSLVGSSYEQYF	TGTGCCAGTAGTCTTGTGGGGAGCTCCTACGAGCAGTACTTC
TRBD2	TRBV2	.	TRBJ2-3	CASSGDLLAGTDTQYF	TGTGCCAGCAGCGGCGACTTACTAGCGGGAACAGATACGCAGTATTTT
.	TRBV30	.	TRBJ2-5	CAWNFGLGTETQYF	TGTGCCTGGAATTTCGGCCTGGGCACGGAGACCCAGTACTTC
TRBD1	TRBV5-6	few	TRBJ2-7	CASSRTGPYEQYF	TGTGCCAGCAGTAGGACAGGGCCCTACGAGCAGTACTTC
.	TRBV7-2	.	TRBJ1-4	CASSLVYGTNEKLFF	TGTGCCAGCAGCTTAGTTTACGGGACTAATGAAAAACTGTTTTTT
.	TRBV4-1	few	TRBJ2-3	CASSQDPGVVRDTQYF	TGCGCCAGCAGCCAAGATCCGGGGGTCGTGAGAGATACGCAGTATTTT
.	TRBV5-4	.	TRBJ1-1	CASSLIERNTEAFF	TGTGCCAGCAGCCTCATAGAGAGGAACACTGAAGCTTTCTTT
TRBD1	TRBV7-8	.	TRBJ1-4	CASSPRTGRDEKLFF	TGTGCCAGCAGCCCCCGGACAGGGAGGGATGAAAAACTGTTTTTT
TRBD1	TRBV5-1	.	TRBJ2-5	CASRTGVGQETQYF	TGCGCCAGCAGGACAGGGGTTGGACAAGAGACCCAGTACTTC
.	TRBV6-2/TRBV6-3	.	TRBJ2-2	CASSHSPSFHRDGGELFF	TGTGCCAGCAGCCACAGTCCTTCTTTCCACAGGGATGGAGGGGAGCTGTTTTTT
TRBD1	TRBV4-3	once	TRBJ1-2	CASSQNRGPYGYTF	TGCGCCAGCAGCCAGAACAGGGGGCCCTATGGCTACACCTTC
.	TRBV4-1	.	TRBJ2-7	CASSRGQSPSEQYF	TGCGCCAGCAGCCGCGGACAATCGCCCAGCGAGCAGTACTTC
TRBD1	TRBV9	once	TRBJ1-4	CASSLGTGVAEKLFF	TGTGCCAGCAGCTTAGGAACAGGGGTGGCGGAAAAACTGTTTTTT
TRBD1	TRBV6-6	.	TRBJ1-2	CASSRDRPQPYGYTF	TGTGCCAGCAGTAGGGACAGGCCGCAACCCTATGGCTACACCTTC
.	TRBV18	.	TRBJ2-1	CASSPSPATSYNEQFF	TGTGCCAGCTCACCATCCCCCGCCACTTCCTACAATGAGCAGTTCTTC
.	TRBV18	.	TRBJ2-7	CASSPPTTVYEQYF	TGTGCCAGCTCACCGCCAACGACAGTGTACGAGCAGTACTTC
TRBD2	TRBV5-1	once	TRBJ2-1	CASSPTSGVYNEQFF	TGCGCCAGCAGCCCGACTAGCGGGGTCTACAATGAGCAGTTCTTC
.	TRBV19	once	TRBJ1-5	CASSRGPGSPLRPIAQHF	TGTGCCAGTAGTAGGGGCCCCGGATCCCCACTTCGGCCGATTGCCCAGCATTTT
.	TRBV7-6	.	TRBJ1-1	CASRVGGETEAFF	TGTGCCAGCAGGGTTGGCGGTGAGACTGAAGCTTTCTTT
TRBD2	TRBV7-2	.	TRBJ2-1	CASSSGTRWNEQFF	TGTGCCAGCAGCTCAGGGACTAGATGGAATGAGCAGTTCTTC
TRBD2	TRBV7-9	.	TRBJ2-3	CASSLLAGDGDTQYF	TGTGCCAGCAGCCTACTAGCGGGGGATGGAGATACGCAGTATTTT
.	TRBV9	.	TRBJ2-3	CASSASPHTDTQYF	TGTGCCAGCAGTGCTAGCCCTCACACAGATACGCAGTATTTT
TRBD1	TRBV5-1	.	TRBJ2-7	CASSFSAVQGHEQYF	TGCGCCAGCAGCTTCTCAGCGGTACAGGGGCACGAGCAGTACTTC
TRBD1	TRBV7-9	few	TRBJ2-3	CASSEGQGLVGQYF	TGTGCCAGCAGCGAAGGACAGGGTTTGGTTGGGCAGTATTTT
TRBD2	TRBV7-9	.	TRBJ2-3	CASSPPGLAGDTQYF	TGTGCCAGCAGTCCACCGGGACTAGCGGGGGATACGCAGTATTTT
.	TRBV28	many	TRBJ1-4	CASGMTGTNEKLFF	TGTGCCAGCGGGATGACAGGAACTAATGAAAAACTGTTTTTT